A single sample gave rise to the 13 T cell receptor beta chains below, sequenced in a study of blood T cells in healthy people across ages. Through a sample-barcoded 5' primer and a J-beta primer mix, a second PCR was run for roughly 7 to 11 cycles. Via MiXCR, TCRdb re-called the 5' RACE reads, giving one row per CDR3 protein. The sample shows about 640,000 distinct CDR3 sequences, about 30% of them seen only once. The sequenced material came from blood. The source of these receptors is a woman aged 80 or over in good health.

Regarding this clonotype: One base away lies a much larger clone, so this may be a sequencing read error. V is TRBV20-1 and J is TRBJ2-1; D not certain. The CDR3 is made up of 12 amino acids. Germline loops: CDR1 DFQATT, CDR2 SNEGSKA (reference sequence). V was cut by 0 bases and J by 6 bases, with 6 bases left in between. The CDR3 loop is CSARDPSNEQFF. CDR3 sequence (DNA): TGCAGTGCTAGAGATCCTAGCAATGAGCAGTTCTTC.

Note on this clonotype: A clone one base away is much larger, so this may be a read error. CDR3 coding DNA: TGTGCCAGCAGCCACCCGGACAGCTACAATGAGCAGTACTTC. As protein: CASSHPDSYNEQYF. J is TRBJ2-7 and V is TRBV9; possibly TRBD1 for D (6 bases). Germline V gives CDR1 SGDLS, CDR2 YYNGEE. The V gene lost 4 bases and the J gene lost 7 bases, with 18 bases spanning the gap. This CDR3 contains 14 residues.

On this clonotype: A much larger clonotype is one base distant, so this may be a read error. V gene TRBV20-1 combines with J gene TRBJ1-2; D call uncertain. From germline, CDR1 is DFQATT and CDR2 SNEGSKA (reference sequence). Trimming left V 1 base short and J 4 bases short, with 10 bases between. This CDR3 contains 13 residues. CDR3 sequence reads: CSARGPVGYGYTF. CDR3 bases: TGCAGTGCTAGAGGTCCAGTTGGCTATGGCTACACCTTC.

The V call is TRBV6-2 or TRBV6-3, the J call TRBJ2-4; 14 nucleotides match TRBD2. This CDR3 spans 19 amino acids. Germline CDR1 is MNHEY and CDR2 is SVGEGT. The J segment lost 0 bases and the V segment lost 4 bases, leaving 8 bases of the junction unmatched. The CDR3 nucleotides read TGTGCCAGCAGTTCCCCTGGACTAGCGGGGGGCTTAGCCAAAAACATTCAGTACTTC. It is translated as CASSSPGLAGGLAKNIQYF.

At least ten counts were recorded for this clonotype. The rearrangement joins TRBV5-5 to TRBJ2-7; unclear D gene. The germline gives CDR1 SGHKS, CDR2 YYEKEE (reference sequence). The CDR3 has 14 residues. The germline V and J ends were trimmed by 1 base and 2 bases, with 10 bases remaining between them. As DNA, the CDR3 is TGTGCCAGCAGCTTGTTCGATCAGCCCTACGAGCAGTACTTC. As protein: CASSLFDQPYEQYF.

This clonotype was seen a few times. This chain links TRBV5-5 with TRBJ1-2; possible D gene TRBD1, 6 bases. Trimming pared 0 bases from V and 5 bases from J, leaving 14 bases between. Looked up from germline, CDR1 is SGHKS and CDR2 is YYEKEE (reference sequence). The CDR3 extends over 15 amino acids. The CDR3 nucleotides are TGTGCCAGCAGCTTGGGGGCAGGGGCCCAATATGGCTACACCTTC. This codes for CASSLGAGAQYGYTF.

The gene calls are TRBV5-1 and TRBJ2-1, with a tentative D call TRBD1 (7 bases). Trimming cost V 4 bases and J 13 bases, with 21 bases left between them. CDR1 is SGHRS, CDR2 YFSETQ, per germline. The CDR3 has 14 residues. CDR3 sequence (DNA): TGCGCCAGCAGCCCTCGGGCCAGGGGGGAGACCCAGTTCTTC. Protein product: CASSPRARGETQFF.

This clonotype has ten or more counts. This chain joins TRBV6-2 or TRBV6-3 and TRBJ2-1; 7 bases line up with TRBD2. This CDR3 has 15 amino acids. CDR1 and CDR2 from the germline V gene are MNHEY and SVGEGT. With 6 bases clipped from V and 0 bases from J, the junction kept 5 bases outside the gene matches. The CDR3 coding sequence is TGTGCCAGCAGCCAAGCGGGGAGCTCCTACAATGAGCAGTTCTTC. Translation gives CASSQAGSSYNEQFF.

Only a few counts were recorded for this clonotype. The chain joins TRBV4-1 to TRBJ1-1; D not resolved. V was clipped by 2 bases and J by 1 base, with 17 bases between them. CDR3 size: 17 residues. The germline CDR1 and CDR2 sequences are MGHRA and YSYEKL. The CDR3 sequence is CASSQRGNQITNTEAFF. The CDR3 DNA follows: TGCGCCAGCAGCCAACGAGGGAATCAAATCACGAACACTGAAGCTTTCTTT.

This clonotype was detected only a few times. A much bigger clone sits one base away, suggesting this may be a read error. This chain links TRBV6-6 with TRBJ2-1, with no clear D. Looked up from germline, CDR1 is MNHNY and CDR2 is SVGAGI (reference sequence). There are 12 residues in the CDR3. This chain's CDR3 is CAGSSPAREQFF. CDR3 DNA sequence: TGTGCCGGCAGTTCCCCGGCTCGAGAGCAGTTCTTC.

The rearrangement joins TRBV29-1 to TRBJ2-5; TRBD2 matches 7 bases. The J call is doubtful: the DNA matches TRBJ2-7 better. Germline V gene data show CDR1 as SQVTM and CDR2 as ANQGSEA. The CDR3 has 14 residues. The CDR3 DNA reads TGCAGCGTTGTCGGGCTAGCGGCGACCTACGAGCAGTACTTC. Protein: CSVVGLAATYEQYF.

The chain is built from TRBV20-1 and TRBJ2-5; D not resolved. Germline V CDR1 and CDR2: DFQATT, SNEGSKA (reference sequence). The CDR3 runs to 12 residues. The V end was cut by 3 bases, the J end by 11 bases, with 16 bases between. This chain's CDR3 is CSASSELGEQYF. The CDR3 DNA is TGCAGTGCTAGTTCAGAGCTTGGAGAGCAGTACTTC.

This clonotype was recorded at least ten times. The rearrangement links TRBV15 to TRBJ2-3; 7 nucleotides line up with TRBD1. CDR1 LNHNV and CDR2 YYDKDF come from the germline V gene (reference sequence). The CDR3 contains 16 residues. Trimming at V came to 0 bases and at J to 0 bases, leaving 3 bases not matched to a gene. CDR3: CATSRDTGASTDTQYF. CDR3 nucleotides: TGTGCCACCAGCAGAGACACAGGGGCTAGCACAGATACGCAGTATTTT.